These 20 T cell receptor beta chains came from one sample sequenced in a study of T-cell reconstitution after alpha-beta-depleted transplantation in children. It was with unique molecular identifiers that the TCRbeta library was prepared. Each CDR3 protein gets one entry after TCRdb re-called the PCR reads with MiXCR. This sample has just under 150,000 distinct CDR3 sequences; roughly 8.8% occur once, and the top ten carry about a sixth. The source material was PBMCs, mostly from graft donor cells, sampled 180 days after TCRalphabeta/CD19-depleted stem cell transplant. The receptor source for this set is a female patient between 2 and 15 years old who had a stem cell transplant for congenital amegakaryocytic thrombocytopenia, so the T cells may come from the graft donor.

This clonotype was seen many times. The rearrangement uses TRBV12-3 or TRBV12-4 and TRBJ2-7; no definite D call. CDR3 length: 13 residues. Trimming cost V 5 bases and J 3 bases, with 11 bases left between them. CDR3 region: CASSPRRNYEQYF. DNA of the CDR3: TGTGCCAGCAGTCCCCGACGGAACTACGAGCAGTACTTC.

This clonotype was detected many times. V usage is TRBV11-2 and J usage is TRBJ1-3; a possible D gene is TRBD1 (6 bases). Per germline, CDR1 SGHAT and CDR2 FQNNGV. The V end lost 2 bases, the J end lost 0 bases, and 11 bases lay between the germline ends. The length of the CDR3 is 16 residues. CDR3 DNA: TGTGCCAGCAGCTTACCGGGACAAAGCTCTGGAAACACCATATATTTT. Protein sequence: CASSLPGQSSGNTIYF.

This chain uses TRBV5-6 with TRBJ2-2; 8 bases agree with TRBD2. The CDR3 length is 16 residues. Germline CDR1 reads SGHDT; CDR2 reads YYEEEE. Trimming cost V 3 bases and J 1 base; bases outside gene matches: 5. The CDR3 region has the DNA TGTGCCAGCAGCTACATAGCGGGGAAGAACACCGGGGAGCTGTTTTTT. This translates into CASSYIAGKNTGELFF.

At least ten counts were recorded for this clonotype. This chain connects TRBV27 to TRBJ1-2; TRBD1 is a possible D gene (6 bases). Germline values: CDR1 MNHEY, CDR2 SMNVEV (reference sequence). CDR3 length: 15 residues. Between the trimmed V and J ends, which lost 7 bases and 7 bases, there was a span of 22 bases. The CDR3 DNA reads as TGTGCCAGCAACTGGGGCCCGGGGGCTGGGGGTGGCTACACCTTC. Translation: CASNWGPGAGGGYTF.

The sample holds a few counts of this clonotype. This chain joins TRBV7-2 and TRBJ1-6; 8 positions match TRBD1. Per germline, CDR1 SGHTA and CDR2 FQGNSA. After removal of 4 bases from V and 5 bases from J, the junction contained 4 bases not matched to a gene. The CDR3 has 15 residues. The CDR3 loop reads CASSSQGANNSPLHF. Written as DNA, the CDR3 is TGTGCCAGCAGCTCTCAGGGGGCGAATAATTCACCCCTCCACTTT.

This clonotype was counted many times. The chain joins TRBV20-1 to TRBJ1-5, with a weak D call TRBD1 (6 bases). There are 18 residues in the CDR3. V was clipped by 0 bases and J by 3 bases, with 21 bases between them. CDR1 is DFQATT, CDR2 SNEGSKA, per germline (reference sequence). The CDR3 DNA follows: TGCAGTGCTAGAGATAGGCGTCCCCGACAGGCGGTCAATCAGCCCCAGCATTTT. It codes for CSARDRRPRQAVNQPQHF.

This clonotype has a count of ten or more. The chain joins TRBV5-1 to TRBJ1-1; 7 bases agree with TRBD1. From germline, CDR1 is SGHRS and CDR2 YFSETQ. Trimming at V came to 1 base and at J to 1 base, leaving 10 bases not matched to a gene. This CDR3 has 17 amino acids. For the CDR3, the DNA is TGCGCCAGCAGCTTGCCCACACTGGACAGGCAGAACACTGAAGCTTTCTTT. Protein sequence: CASSLPTLDRQNTEAFF.

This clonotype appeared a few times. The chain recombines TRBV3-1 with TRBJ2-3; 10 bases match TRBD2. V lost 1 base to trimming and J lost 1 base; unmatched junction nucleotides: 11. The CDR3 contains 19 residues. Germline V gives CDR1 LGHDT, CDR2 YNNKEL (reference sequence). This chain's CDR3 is CASSQGGLAGDPRTDTQYF. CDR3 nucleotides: TGTGCCAGCAGCCAAGGAGGGCTAGCGGGAGATCCCCGCACAGATACGCAGTATTTT.

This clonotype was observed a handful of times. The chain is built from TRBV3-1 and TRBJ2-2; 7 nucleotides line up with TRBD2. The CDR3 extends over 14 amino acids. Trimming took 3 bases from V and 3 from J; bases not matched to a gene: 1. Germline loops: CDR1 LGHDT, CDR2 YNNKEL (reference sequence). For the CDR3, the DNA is TGTGCCAGCAGCCACACTAGCGACACCGGGGAGCTGTTTTTT. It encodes CASSHTSDTGELFF.

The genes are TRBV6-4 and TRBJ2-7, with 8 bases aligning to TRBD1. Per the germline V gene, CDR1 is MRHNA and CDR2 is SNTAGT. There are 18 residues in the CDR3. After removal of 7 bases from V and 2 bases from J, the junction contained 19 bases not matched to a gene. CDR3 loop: CASNTECRGGTGAYEQYF. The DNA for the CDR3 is TGTGCCAGCAATACCGAGTGTCGAGGAGGGACAGGAGCCTACGAGCAGTACTTC.

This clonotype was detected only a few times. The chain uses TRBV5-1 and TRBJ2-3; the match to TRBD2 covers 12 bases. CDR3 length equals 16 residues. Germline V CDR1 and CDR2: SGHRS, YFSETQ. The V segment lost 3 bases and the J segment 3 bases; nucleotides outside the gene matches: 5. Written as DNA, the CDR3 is TGCGCCAGCAGCTCCCTAGCGGGGGGGCGGACAGATACGCAGTATTTT. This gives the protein CASSSLAGGRTDTQYF.

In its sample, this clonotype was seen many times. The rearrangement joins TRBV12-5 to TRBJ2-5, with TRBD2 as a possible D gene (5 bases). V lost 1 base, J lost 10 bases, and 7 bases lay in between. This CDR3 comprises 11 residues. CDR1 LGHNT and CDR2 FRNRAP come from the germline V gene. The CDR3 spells CASGLGGGQYF. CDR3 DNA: TGTGCTAGTGGTTTGGGAGGAGGCCAGTACTTC.

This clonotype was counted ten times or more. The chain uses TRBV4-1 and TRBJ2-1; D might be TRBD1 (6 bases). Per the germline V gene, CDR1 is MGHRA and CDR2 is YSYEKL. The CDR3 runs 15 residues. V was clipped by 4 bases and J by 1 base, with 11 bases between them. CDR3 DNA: TGCGCCAGCAGCCGCCCACAGGGTTCCTACAATGAGCAGTTCTTC. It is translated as CASSRPQGSYNEQFF.

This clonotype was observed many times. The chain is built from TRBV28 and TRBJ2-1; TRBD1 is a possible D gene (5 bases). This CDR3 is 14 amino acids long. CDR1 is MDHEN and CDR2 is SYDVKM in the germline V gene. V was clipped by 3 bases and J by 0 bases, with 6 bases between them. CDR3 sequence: CASSFQGSYNEQFF. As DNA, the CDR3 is TGTGCCAGCAGTTTCCAGGGCTCCTACAATGAGCAGTTCTTC. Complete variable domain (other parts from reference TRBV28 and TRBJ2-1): DVKVTQSSRYLVKRTGEKVFLECVQDMDHENMFWYRQDPGLGLRLIYFSYDVKMKEKGDIPEGYSVSREKKERFSLILESASTNQTSMYLCASSFQGSYNEQFFGPGTRLTVL.

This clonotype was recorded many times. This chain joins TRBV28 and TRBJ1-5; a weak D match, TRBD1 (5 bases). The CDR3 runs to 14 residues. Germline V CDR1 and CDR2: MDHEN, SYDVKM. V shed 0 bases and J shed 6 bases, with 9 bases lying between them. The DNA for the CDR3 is TGTGCCAGCAGTTTATGGGCAGGGCGTCAGCCCCAGCATTTT. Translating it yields CASSLWAGRQPQHF.

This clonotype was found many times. This chain's CDR3 is CASVSGGEPYNEQFF. CDR3 sequence (DNA): TGTGCCAGCGTGTCGGGAGGGGAGCCCTACAATGAGCAGTTCTTC. This sequence joins TRBV12-3 or TRBV12-4 and TRBJ2-1, with 8 bases fitting TRBD2. The CDR3 consists of 15 residues. V gave up 8 bases and J gave up 2 bases; unmatched junction bases: 8.

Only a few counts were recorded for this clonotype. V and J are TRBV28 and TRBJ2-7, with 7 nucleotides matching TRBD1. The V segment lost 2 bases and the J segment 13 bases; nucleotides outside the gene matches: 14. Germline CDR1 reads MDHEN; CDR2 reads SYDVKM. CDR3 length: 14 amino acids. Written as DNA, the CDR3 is TGTGCCAGCAGTTTAGCCTCTTCCACCGGGACAGCTTACTTC. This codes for CASSLASSTGTAYF.

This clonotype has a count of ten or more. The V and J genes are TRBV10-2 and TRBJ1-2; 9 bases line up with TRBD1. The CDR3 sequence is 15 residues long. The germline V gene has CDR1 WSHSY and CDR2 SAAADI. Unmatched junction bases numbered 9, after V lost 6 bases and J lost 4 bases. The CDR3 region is CASSVGTGFPYGYTF. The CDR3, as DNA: TGCGCCAGCAGCGTGGGGACAGGGTTTCCCTATGGCTACACCTTC.

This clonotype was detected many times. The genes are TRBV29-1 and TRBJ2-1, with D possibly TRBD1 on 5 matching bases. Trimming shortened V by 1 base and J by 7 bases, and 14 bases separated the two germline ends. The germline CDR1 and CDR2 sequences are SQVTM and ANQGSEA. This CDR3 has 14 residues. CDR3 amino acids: CSVEARGYMNEQFF. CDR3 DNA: TGCAGCGTTGAAGCTAGGGGTTATATGAATGAGCAGTTCTTC.

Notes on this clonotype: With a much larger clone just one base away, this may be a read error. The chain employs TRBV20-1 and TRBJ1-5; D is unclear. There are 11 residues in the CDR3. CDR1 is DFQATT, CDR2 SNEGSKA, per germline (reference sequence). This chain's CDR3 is CIASPGQPQHF. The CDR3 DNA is TGCATTGCTAGCCCTGGTCAGCCCCAGCATTTT.